This T cell receptor beta chain comes out of a study of T cell changes during pregnancy in multiple sclerosis. TCRdb's copy holds only in-frame clones and misses some; the assay was immunoSEQ multiplex PCR. Of roughly 40,000 clones listed, 75% to 95% are singletons. Per the germline V gene, CDR1 is MGHDK and CDR2 is SYGVNS. J gave up 5 bases and V 5 bases, and 5 bases lay outside the gene matches. The CDR3 contains 15 residues. This sample comprised CD4+ T cells from peripheral blood mononuclear cells, obtained in the third trimester of pregnancy. This receptor was identified in a female donor with multiple sclerosis, enrolled in a pregnancy study. The rearrangement joins TRBV25-1 to TRBJ2-1; 11 bases are shared with TRBD2. CDR3 amino acids: CASSPLAGAHNEQFF. The CDR3 coding sequence is TGTGCCAGCAGTCCACTAGCGGGAGCCCACAATGAGCAGTTCTTC.